The present TCR beta chain was sequenced within a study of T cells in Graves' hyperthyroidism and ophthalmopathy. Study results and caveats: Ophthalmopathy, which appeared later, was predicted by the model a median around 6 months before onset. Blood held most thyroid clonotypes expanded above 0.001 frequency.

Trimming took 3 bases from V and 3 from J; bases not matched to a gene: 3. Germline loops: CDR1 SEHNR, CDR2 FQNEAQ (reference sequence). This CDR3 spans 14 amino acids. TCR beta CDR3 regions were amplified from RNA transcripts. The TCR CDR3 was amplified in a first-round RT-PCR using the HTBI primer set. One entry per CDR3 protein results from TCRdb running MiXCR on the multiplex PCR reads. The repertoire holds 500,000 to 650,000 distinct CDR3 sequences, with about 14% as singletons. As regards this clonotype: Its antigen remains unknown.

This rearrangement joins TRBV7-9 to TRBJ1-2; 8 bases align to TRBD1. Material for sequencing was blood. The sequence came from a woman between 50 and 59 years old with Graves' ophthalmopathy. The CDR3 here is CASSFRGQDYGYTF. As DNA, the CDR3 is TGTGCCAGCAGCTTCAGGGGGCAGGACTATGGCTACACCTTC.